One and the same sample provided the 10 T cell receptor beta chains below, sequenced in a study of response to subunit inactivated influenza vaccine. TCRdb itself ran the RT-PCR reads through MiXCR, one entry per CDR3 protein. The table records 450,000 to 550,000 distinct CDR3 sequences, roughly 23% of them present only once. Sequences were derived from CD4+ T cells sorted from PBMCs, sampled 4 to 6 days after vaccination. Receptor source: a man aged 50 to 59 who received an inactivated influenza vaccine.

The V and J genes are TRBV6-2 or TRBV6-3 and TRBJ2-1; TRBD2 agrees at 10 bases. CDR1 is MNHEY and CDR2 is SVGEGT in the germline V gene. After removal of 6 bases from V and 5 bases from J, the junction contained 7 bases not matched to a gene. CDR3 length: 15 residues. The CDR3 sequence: CASSPGTSAHNEQFF. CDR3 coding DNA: TGTGCCAGCAGCCCAGGGACTAGCGCTCACAATGAGCAGTTCTTC.

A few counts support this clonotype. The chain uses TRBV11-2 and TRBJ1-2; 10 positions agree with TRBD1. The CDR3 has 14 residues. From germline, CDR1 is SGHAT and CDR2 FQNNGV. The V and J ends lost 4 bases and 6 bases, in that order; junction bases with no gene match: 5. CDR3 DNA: TGTGCCAGCAGCTCCCTGACAGGGGGCGATGGCTACACCTTC. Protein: CASSSLTGGDGYTF.

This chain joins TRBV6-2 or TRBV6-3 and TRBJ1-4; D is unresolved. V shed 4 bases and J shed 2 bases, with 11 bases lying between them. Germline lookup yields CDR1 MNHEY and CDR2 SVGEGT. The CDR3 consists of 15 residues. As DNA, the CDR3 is TGTGCCAGCAGTTCCACGGGATTGACTAATGAAAAACTGTTTTTT. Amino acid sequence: CASSSTGLTNEKLFF.

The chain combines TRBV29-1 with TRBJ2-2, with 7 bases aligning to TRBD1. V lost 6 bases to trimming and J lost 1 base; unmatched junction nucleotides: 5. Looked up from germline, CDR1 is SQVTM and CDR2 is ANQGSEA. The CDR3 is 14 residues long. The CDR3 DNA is TGCAGCGTACGGGACAGACTGAACACCGGGGAGCTGTTTTTT. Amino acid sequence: CSVRDRLNTGELFF.

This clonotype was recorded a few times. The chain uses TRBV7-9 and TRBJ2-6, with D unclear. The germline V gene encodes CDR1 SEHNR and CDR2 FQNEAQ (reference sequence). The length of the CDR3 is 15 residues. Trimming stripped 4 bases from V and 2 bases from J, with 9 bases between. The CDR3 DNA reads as TGTGCCAGCAGCTCTTCGGGCCCTGGGGCCAACGTCCTGACTTTC. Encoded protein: CASSSSGPGANVLTF.

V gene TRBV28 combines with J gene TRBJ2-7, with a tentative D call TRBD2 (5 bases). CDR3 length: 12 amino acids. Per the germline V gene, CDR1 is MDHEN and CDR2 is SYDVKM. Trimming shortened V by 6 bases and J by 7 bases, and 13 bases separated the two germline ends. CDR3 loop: CASSVGLGEQYF. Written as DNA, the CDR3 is TGTGCCAGCAGCGTCGGACTCGGAGAGCAGTACTTC. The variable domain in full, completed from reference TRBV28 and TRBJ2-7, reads DVKVTQSSRYLVKRTGEKVFLECVQDMDHENMFWYRQDPGLGLRLIYFSYDVKMKEKGDIPEGYSVSREKKERFSLILESASTNQTSMYLCASSVGLGEQYFGPGTRLTVT.

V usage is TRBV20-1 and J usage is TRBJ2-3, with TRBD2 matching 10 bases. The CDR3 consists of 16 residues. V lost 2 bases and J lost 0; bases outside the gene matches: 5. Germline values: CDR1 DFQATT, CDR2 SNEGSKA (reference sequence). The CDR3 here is CSARYRTSGSTDTQYF. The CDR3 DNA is TGCAGTGCTAGATACCGGACTAGCGGAAGCACAGATACGCAGTATTTT.

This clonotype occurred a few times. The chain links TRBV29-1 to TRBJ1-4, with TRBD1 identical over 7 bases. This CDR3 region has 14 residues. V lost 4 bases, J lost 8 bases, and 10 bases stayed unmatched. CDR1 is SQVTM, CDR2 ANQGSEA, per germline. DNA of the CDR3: TGCAGCGTTGGACGGACATCAGGGGGGGAAAAACTGTTTTTT. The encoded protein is CSVGRTSGGEKLFF.

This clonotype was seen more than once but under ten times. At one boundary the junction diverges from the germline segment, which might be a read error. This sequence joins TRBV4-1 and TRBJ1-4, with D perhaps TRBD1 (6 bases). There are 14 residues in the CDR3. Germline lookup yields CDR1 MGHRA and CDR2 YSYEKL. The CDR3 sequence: CASSQDQDRGTPLF. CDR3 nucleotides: TGCGCCAGCAGCCAAGATCAAGATCGAGGGACACCTCTTTTT.

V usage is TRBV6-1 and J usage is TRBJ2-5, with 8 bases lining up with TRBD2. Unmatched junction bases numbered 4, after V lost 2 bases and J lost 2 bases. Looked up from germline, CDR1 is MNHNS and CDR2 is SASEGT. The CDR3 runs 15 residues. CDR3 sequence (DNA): TGTGCCAGCAGTGAAAGTGGGACTAGGCAAGAGACCCAGTACTTC. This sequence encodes CASSESGTRQETQYF.